This is a list of T cell receptor beta chains from one sample in a study of T cells in Graves' hyperthyroidism and ophthalmopathy. TCRdb re-called the multiplex PCR reads with MiXCR, one entry per CDR3 protein. Of hundreds of thousands of distinct CDR3 sequences listed, 15% to 20% are singletons. The specimen sequenced was blood. The receptor source for this set is a woman aged 18-30 years with Graves' hyperthyroidism. CDR3s include the opening cysteine and the closing phenylalanine or tryptophan. The D gene is left open where the match is weak. The listing skips clone size in some rows; elsewhere it reads once, few, many or a size class.

v_call: TRBV12-3/TRBV12-4
clone_size: NA
d_call: NA
j_call: TRBJ2-2
cdr3_nt: TGTGCCAGCAGTTTGCTCCTGACAGGGAACACCGGGGAGCTGTTTTTT
cdr3_aa: CASSLLLTGNTGELFF

v_call: TRBV7-3
clone_size: NA
d_call: TRBD2
j_call: TRBJ2-1
cdr3_nt: TGTGCCAGCAGTCCGACTAGCGGGGGGGCCAATGAGCAGTTCTTC
cdr3_aa: CASSPTSGGANEQFF

v_call: TRBV18
clone_size: NA
d_call: NA
j_call: TRBJ1-1
cdr3_nt: TGTGCCAGCTCGAGCGTAATGAACACTGAAGCTTTCTTT
cdr3_aa: CASSSVMNTEAFF

v_call: TRBV24-1
clone_size: many
d_call: NA
j_call: TRBJ1-2
cdr3_nt: TGTGCCACCAGTGAGTCAGGGCGTAACTATGGCTACACCTTC
cdr3_aa: CATSESGRNYGYTF

v_call: TRBV2
clone_size: many
d_call: TRBD1
j_call: TRBJ2-1
cdr3_nt: TGTGCCAGCACGAGGGGGCGCGAGGGTAACAATGAGCAGTTCTTC
cdr3_aa: CASTRGREGNNEQFF

v_call: TRBV5-6
clone_size: many
d_call: TRBD1
j_call: TRBJ1-5
cdr3_nt: TGTGCCAGCAGCTTGCGGAGACAGGGTGGCAATCAGCCCCAGCATTTT
cdr3_aa: CASSLRRQGGNQPQHF

v_call: TRBV18
clone_size: many
d_call: TRBD2
j_call: TRBJ2-3
cdr3_nt: TGTGCCAGCTCGGGCCAACTAGCGGGAAGCACAGATACGCAGTATTTT
cdr3_aa: CASSGQLAGSTDTQYF

v_call: TRBV5-1
clone_size: NA
d_call: NA
j_call: TRBJ2-5
cdr3_nt: TGCGCCAGCAGCTTGGTGGCGGCTTACCAAGAGACCCAGTACTTC
cdr3_aa: CASSLVAAYQETQYF

v_call: TRBV10-1
clone_size: NA
d_call: NA
j_call: TRBJ2-2
cdr3_nt: TGCGCCAGCAGTGTGGCCCTCGGGAACACCGGGGAGCTGTTTTTT
cdr3_aa: CASSVALGNTGELFF

v_call: TRBV5-4
clone_size: few
d_call: TRBD2
j_call: TRBJ2-7
cdr3_nt: TGTGCCAGCAGCTTGGGGCATGGCGGGAGCGAGCAGTACTTC
cdr3_aa: CASSLGHGGSEQYF

v_call: TRBV29-1
clone_size: NA
d_call: NA
j_call: TRBJ2-7
cdr3_nt: TGCAGCGTCACCAGACAGAGCTCCTACGAGCAGTACTTC
cdr3_aa: CSVTRQSSYEQYF

v_call: TRBV19
clone_size: NA
d_call: NA
j_call: TRBJ1-1
cdr3_nt: TGTGCCAGTAGCTGGGGGTTCACTGAAGCTTTCTTT
cdr3_aa: CASSWGFTEAFF

v_call: TRBV18
clone_size: many
d_call: NA
j_call: TRBJ1-1
cdr3_nt: TGTGCCAGCTCATCTACGGTCGTCAGGGATACTGAAGCTTTCTTT
cdr3_aa: CASSSTVVRDTEAFF

v_call: TRBV7-2
clone_size: NA
d_call: NA
j_call: TRBJ2-7
cdr3_nt: TGTGCCAGCAGCTTATGGTCAGACTACGAGCAGTACTTC
cdr3_aa: CASSLWSDYEQYF

v_call: TRBV5-1
clone_size: many
d_call: NA
j_call: TRBJ2-5
cdr3_nt: TGCGCCAGCAGCTTGGAGGCAGCTCTAGAGACCCAGTACTTC
cdr3_aa: CASSLEAALETQYF

v_call: TRBV20-1
clone_size: few
d_call: TRBD1
j_call: TRBJ2-1
cdr3_nt: TGCAGTGCCTTGACAGGGATGCAGTTCTTC
cdr3_aa: CSALTGMQFF

v_call: TRBV12-5
clone_size: NA
d_call: TRBD1
j_call: TRBJ1-1
cdr3_nt: TGTGCTAGTGGTTTGGTACTGGGTCGACAGGGTCGGGCTGAAGCTTTCTTT
cdr3_aa: CASGLVLGRQGRAEAFF

v_call: TRBV7-2
clone_size: many
d_call: TRBD2
j_call: TRBJ2-5
cdr3_nt: TGTGCCAGCAGCTTAGGGCGGCTAGCGGGGGCCATGTACCAAGAGACCCAGTACTTC
cdr3_aa: CASSLGRLAGAMYQETQYF

v_call: TRBV7-9
clone_size: many
d_call: NA
j_call: TRBJ2-3
cdr3_nt: TGTGCCAGCAGCTTAGCTATCGGAGATACGCAGTATTTT
cdr3_aa: CASSLAIGDTQYF

v_call: TRBV7-2
clone_size: few
d_call: NA
j_call: TRBJ2-3
cdr3_nt: TGTGCCAGCAGCCATACCAGGTCTCCTGGGACAGATACGCAGTATTTT
cdr3_aa: CASSHTRSPGTDTQYF

v_call: TRBV7-2
clone_size: NA
d_call: NA
j_call: TRBJ2-5
cdr3_nt: TGTGCCAGCAGTTCGATGGGGGTCCAAGAGACCCAGTACTTC
cdr3_aa: CASSSMGVQETQYF

v_call: TRBV27
clone_size: NA
d_call: NA
j_call: TRBJ2-1
cdr3_nt: TGTGCCAGCAGTCCCGCCCTATACAATGAGCAGTTCTTC
cdr3_aa: CASSPALYNEQFF

v_call: TRBV14
clone_size: few
d_call: NA
j_call: TRBJ2-2
cdr3_nt: TGTGCCAGCAGCCAAGTTGGAGTGCCCGGGGAGCTGTTTTTT
cdr3_aa: CASSQVGVPGELFF

v_call: TRBV6-5
clone_size: NA
d_call: TRBD1
j_call: TRBJ1-3
cdr3_nt: TGTGCCAGCAGCCGAACCCCCGGGACAGGGGGCTCTGGAAACACCATATATTTT
cdr3_aa: CASSRTPGTGGSGNTIYF

v_call: TRBV4-1
clone_size: once
d_call: NA
j_call: TRBJ1-5
cdr3_nt: TGCGCCAGCAGCCAAGTGGGGGGGGGTCTGTATTTT
cdr3_aa: CASSQVGGGLYF

v_call: TRBV12-3/TRBV12-4
clone_size: many
d_call: NA
j_call: TRBJ1-5
cdr3_nt: TGTGCCAGCAGTTTCCTTAGCAATCAGCCCCAGCATTTT
cdr3_aa: CASSFLSNQPQHF

v_call: TRBV27
clone_size: NA
d_call: NA
j_call: TRBJ1-4
cdr3_nt: TGTGCCAGCAGCCAGGGCATAGCAACTAATGAAAAACTGTTTTTT
cdr3_aa: CASSQGIATNEKLFF

v_call: TRBV28
clone_size: many
d_call: NA
j_call: TRBJ1-5
cdr3_nt: TGTGCCAGCAGTCCCCCAAGGGAGCCCCAGCATTTT
cdr3_aa: CASSPPREPQHF

v_call: TRBV20-1
clone_size: many
d_call: NA
j_call: TRBJ1-2
cdr3_nt: TGCAGTGCTCCAGACTGGCTTCTGGGCTACACCTTC
cdr3_aa: CSAPDWLLGYTF

v_call: TRBV7-2
clone_size: many
d_call: NA
j_call: TRBJ1-2
cdr3_nt: TGTGCCAGCAGCCCGGACCGCCTGGCGAGATATGGCTACACCTTC
cdr3_aa: CASSPDRLARYGYTF

v_call: TRBV5-1
clone_size: NA
d_call: NA
j_call: TRBJ2-2
cdr3_nt: TGCGCCAGCAGCCAATGGACTAACACCGGGGAGCTGTTTTTT
cdr3_aa: CASSQWTNTGELFF

v_call: TRBV28
clone_size: many
d_call: TRBD2
j_call: TRBJ2-5
cdr3_nt: TGTGCCAGCAGTTTATCCCCATACCCGCTCCTGGGACTAGCGGGAGCGAGGGAGACCCAGTACTTC
cdr3_aa: CASSLSPYPLLGLAGARETQYF

v_call: TRBV20-1
clone_size: few
d_call: TRBD2
j_call: TRBJ2-4
cdr3_nt: TGCAGTGCTAGTTGGGGGGGATCCAAAAACATTCAGTACTTC
cdr3_aa: CSASWGGSKNIQYF

v_call: TRBV9
clone_size: NA
d_call: TRBD2
j_call: TRBJ2-5
cdr3_nt: TGTGCCAGCAGCGCTAGCGGGCTACAAGAGACCCAGTACTTC
cdr3_aa: CASSASGLQETQYF

v_call: TRBV28
clone_size: many
d_call: TRBD1
j_call: TRBJ2-7
cdr3_nt: TGTGCCGGAGGACAGGGAGTGGGCGAGCAGTACTTC
cdr3_aa: CAGGQGVGEQYF

v_call: TRBV6-1
clone_size: NA
d_call: NA
j_call: TRBJ1-1
cdr3_nt: TGTGCCAGCACTAGGCCGGACACTGAAGCTTTCTTT
cdr3_aa: CASTRPDTEAFF

v_call: TRBV11-2
clone_size: NA
d_call: NA
j_call: TRBJ2-7
cdr3_nt: TGCGCCAGCAGCGTCCTTCAGGGGAGCGAGCTGTACTTC
cdr3_aa: CASSVLQGSELYF

v_call: TRBV11-2
clone_size: NA
d_call: NA
j_call: TRBJ1-6
cdr3_nt: TGTGCCAGCAGCCCAGGGACATCACCCCTCCACTTT
cdr3_aa: CASSPGTSPLHF

v_call: TRBV7-9
clone_size: few
d_call: NA
j_call: TRBJ2-3
cdr3_nt: TGTGCCAGCAGCTTAGCTAGGGACACCCGCACAGATACGCAGTATTTT
cdr3_aa: CASSLARDTRTDTQYF

v_call: TRBV12-3/TRBV12-4
clone_size: few
d_call: NA
j_call: TRBJ1-1
cdr3_nt: TGTGCCAGCAGTTTATTCAGACGGACTGAAGCTTTCTTT
cdr3_aa: CASSLFRRTEAFF

v_call: TRBV6-1
clone_size: NA
d_call: NA
j_call: TRBJ1-2
cdr3_nt: TGTGCCAGCAATGACCCGGGACTTTTAGGGGGCTACACCTTC
cdr3_aa: CASNDPGLLGGYTF

v_call: TRBV7-2
clone_size: many
d_call: NA
j_call: TRBJ2-3
cdr3_nt: TGTGCCAGCAGCTTACTCGGGGCCACAGATACGCAGTATTTT
cdr3_aa: CASSLLGATDTQYF

v_call: TRBV7-8
clone_size: many
d_call: NA
j_call: TRBJ2-3
cdr3_nt: TGTGCCACGATGGAGGGGCAGCAGACAGATACGCAGTATTTT
cdr3_aa: CATMEGQQTDTQYF

v_call: TRBV9
clone_size: few
d_call: TRBD2
j_call: TRBJ2-5
cdr3_nt: TGTGCCAGCAGCACAGGGACTAGCGGGAGGGTGGGGCATGAGACCCAGTACTTC
cdr3_aa: CASSTGTSGRVGHETQYF

v_call: TRBV28
clone_size: many
d_call: TRBD2
j_call: TRBJ2-7
cdr3_nt: TGTGCCAGCAGTTTAGTGGCTAGCGGGAGAAACGAGCAGTACTTC
cdr3_aa: CASSLVASGRNEQYF

v_call: TRBV14
clone_size: many
d_call: NA
j_call: TRBJ2-7
cdr3_nt: TGTGCCAGCAGCCAAAACCTCTACGAGCAGTACTTC
cdr3_aa: CASSQNLYEQYF

v_call: TRBV7-2
clone_size: many
d_call: NA
j_call: TRBJ2-7
cdr3_nt: TGTGCCAGCAGCTTAGCCACCTCCTACGAGCAGTACTTC
cdr3_aa: CASSLATSYEQYF

v_call: TRBV6-1
clone_size: few
d_call: NA
j_call: TRBJ1-1
cdr3_nt: TGTGCCAGCAGCGGCCACGGGGTGAACACTGAAGCTTTCTTT
cdr3_aa: CASSGHGVNTEAFF

v_call: TRBV4-3
clone_size: NA
d_call: NA
j_call: TRBJ2-7
cdr3_nt: TGCGCCAGCAGCCAAGACGGGCTGGAGTCCTACGAGCAGTACTTC
cdr3_aa: CASSQDGLESYEQYF

v_call: TRBV10-1
clone_size: NA
d_call: NA
j_call: TRBJ1-3
cdr3_nt: TGCGCCAGCGCCGCCCCCCAACATCTTCGGTCTGGAAACACCATATATTTT
cdr3_aa: CASAAPQHLRSGNTIYF

v_call: TRBV6-2/TRBV6-3
clone_size: NA
d_call: TRBD1
j_call: TRBJ1-2
cdr3_nt: TGTGCCAGCAGTTTCAACCCCGGGACAGGTTATGGCTACACCTTC
cdr3_aa: CASSFNPGTGYGYTF

v_call: TRBV28
clone_size: many
d_call: NA
j_call: TRBJ2-1
cdr3_nt: TGTGCCAGCAGTCACGAGGTTACAGGGGACTCTGAGCAGTTCTTC
cdr3_aa: CASSHEVTGDSEQFF

v_call: TRBV28
clone_size: few
d_call: TRBD1
j_call: TRBJ1-1
cdr3_nt: TGTGCCAGCAGGACCACGGACAGGGGGGCTTTCTTT
cdr3_aa: CASRTTDRGAFF

v_call: TRBV29-1
clone_size: NA
d_call: NA
j_call: TRBJ1-1
cdr3_nt: TGCAGCGTTGAAGTGAACAGGATGAACACTGAAGCTTTCTTT
cdr3_aa: CSVEVNRMNTEAFF

v_call: TRBV7-2
clone_size: NA
d_call: TRBD2
j_call: TRBJ2-7
cdr3_nt: TGTGCCAGCACCTTGTGGGGGGGAGGCGAGCAGTACTTC
cdr3_aa: CASTLWGGGEQYF